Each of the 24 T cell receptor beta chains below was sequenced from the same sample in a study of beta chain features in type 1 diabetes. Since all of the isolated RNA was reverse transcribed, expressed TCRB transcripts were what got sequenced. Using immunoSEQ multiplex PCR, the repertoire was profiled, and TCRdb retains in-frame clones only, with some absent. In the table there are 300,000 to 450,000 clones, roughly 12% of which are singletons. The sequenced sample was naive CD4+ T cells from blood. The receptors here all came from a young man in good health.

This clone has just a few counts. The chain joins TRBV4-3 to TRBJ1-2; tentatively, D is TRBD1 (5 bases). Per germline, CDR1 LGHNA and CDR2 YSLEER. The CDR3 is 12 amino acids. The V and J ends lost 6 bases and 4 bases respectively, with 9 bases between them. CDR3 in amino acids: CASSGAGYGYTF. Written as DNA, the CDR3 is TGCGCCAGCAGTGGGGCAGGCTATGGCTACACCTTC.

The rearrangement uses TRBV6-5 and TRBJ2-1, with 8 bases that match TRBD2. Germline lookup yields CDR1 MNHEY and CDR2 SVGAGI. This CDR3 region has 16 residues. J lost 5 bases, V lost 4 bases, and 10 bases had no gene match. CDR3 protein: CASSSSSGGRNNEQFF. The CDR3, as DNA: TGTGCCAGCAGTTCCTCGAGCGGGGGAAGAAACAATGAGCAGTTCTTC.

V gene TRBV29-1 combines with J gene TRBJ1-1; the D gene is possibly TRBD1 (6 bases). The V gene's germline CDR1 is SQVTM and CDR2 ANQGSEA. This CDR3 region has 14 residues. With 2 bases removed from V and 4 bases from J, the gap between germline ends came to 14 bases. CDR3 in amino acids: CSVEPRQASTEAFF. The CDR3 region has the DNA TGCAGCGTTGAACCCCGACAGGCCAGCACTGAAGCTTTCTTT.

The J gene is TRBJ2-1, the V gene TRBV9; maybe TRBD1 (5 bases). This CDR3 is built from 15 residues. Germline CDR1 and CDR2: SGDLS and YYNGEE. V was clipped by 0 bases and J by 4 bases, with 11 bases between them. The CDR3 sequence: CASSVGQIIYNEQFF. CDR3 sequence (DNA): TGTGCCAGCAGCGTAGGACAGATAATATACAATGAGCAGTTCTTC.

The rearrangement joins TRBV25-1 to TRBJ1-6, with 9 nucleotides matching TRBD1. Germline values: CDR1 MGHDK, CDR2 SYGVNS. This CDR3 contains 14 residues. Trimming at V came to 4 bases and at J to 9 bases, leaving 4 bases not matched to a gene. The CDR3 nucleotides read TGTGCCAGCAGTGGGGGACAGGGAGGTTCACCCCTCCACTTT. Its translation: CASSGGQGGSPLHF.

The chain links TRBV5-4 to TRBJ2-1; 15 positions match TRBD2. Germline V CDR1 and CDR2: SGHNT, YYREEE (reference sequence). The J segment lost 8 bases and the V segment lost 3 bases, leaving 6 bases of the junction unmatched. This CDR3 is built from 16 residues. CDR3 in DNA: TGTGCCAGCAGCTCCGGACTAGCGGGAGGGCCCCATGAGCAGTTCTTC. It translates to CASSSGLAGGPHEQFF.

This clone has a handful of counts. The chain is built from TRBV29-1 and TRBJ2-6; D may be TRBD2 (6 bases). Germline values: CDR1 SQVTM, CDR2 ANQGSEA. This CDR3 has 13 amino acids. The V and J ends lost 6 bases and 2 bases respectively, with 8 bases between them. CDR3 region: CSVGGTGANVLTF. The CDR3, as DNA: TGCAGCGTGGGGGGAACTGGGGCCAACGTCCTGACTTTC.

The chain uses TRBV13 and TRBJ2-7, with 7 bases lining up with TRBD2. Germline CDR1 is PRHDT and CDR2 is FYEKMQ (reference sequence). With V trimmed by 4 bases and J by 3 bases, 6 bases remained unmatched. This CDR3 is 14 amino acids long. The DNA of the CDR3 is TGTGCCAGCAGCTCCGGGCCGGGAGGCTACGAGCAGTACTTC. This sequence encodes CASSSGPGGYEQYF.

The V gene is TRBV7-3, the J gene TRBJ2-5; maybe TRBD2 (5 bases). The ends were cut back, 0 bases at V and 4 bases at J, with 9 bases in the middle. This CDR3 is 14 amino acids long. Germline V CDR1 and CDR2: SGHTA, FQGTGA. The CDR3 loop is CASSLTAGAETQYF. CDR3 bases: TGTGCCAGCAGCTTAACGGCGGGCGCAGAGACCCAGTACTTC.

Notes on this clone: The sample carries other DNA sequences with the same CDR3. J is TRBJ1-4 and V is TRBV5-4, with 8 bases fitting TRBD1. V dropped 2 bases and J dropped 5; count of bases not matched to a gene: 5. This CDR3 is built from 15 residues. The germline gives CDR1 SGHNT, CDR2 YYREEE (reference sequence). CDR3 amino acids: CASSLDRGGNEKLFF. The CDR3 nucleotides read TGTGCCAGCAGCTTAGACAGGGGAGGGAATGAAAAACTGTTTTTT.

The CDR3 region is CASRSLAGGTDTQYF. The CDR3 DNA follows: TGTGCCAGCAGGTCCTTAGCGGGGGGCACAGATACGCAGTATTTT. The V call is TRBV5-4, the J call TRBJ2-3; 9 bases match TRBD2. Germline CDR1 SGHNT, CDR2 YYREEE (reference sequence). V lost 5 bases to trimming and J lost 1 base; unmatched junction nucleotides: 5. This CDR3 comprises 15 residues.

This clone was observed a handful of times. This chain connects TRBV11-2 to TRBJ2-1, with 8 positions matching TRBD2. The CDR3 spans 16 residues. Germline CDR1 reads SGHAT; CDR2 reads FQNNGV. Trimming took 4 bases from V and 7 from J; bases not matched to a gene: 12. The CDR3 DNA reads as TGTGCCAGCAGCTCCCCCGGGACTAGGAATCGAAATGAGCAGTTCTTC. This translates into CASSSPGTRNRNEQFF.

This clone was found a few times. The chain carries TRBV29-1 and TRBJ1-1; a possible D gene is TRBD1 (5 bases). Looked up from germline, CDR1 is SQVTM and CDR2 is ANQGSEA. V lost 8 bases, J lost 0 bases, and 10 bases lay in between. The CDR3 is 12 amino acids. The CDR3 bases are TGCAGCACCGGGACTGTGAACACTGAAGCTTTCTTT. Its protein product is CSTGTVNTEAFF.

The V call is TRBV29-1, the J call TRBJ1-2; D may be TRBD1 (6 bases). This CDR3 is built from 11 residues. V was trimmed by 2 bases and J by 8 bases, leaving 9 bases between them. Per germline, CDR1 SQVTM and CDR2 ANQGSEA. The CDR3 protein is CSVESGEGYTF. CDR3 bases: TGCAGCGTTGAATCAGGGGAAGGCTACACCTTC.

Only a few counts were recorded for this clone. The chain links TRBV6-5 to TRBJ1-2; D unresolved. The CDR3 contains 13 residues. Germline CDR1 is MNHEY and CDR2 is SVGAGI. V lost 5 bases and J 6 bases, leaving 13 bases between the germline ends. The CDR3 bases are TGTGCCAGCAGTCGCAGCCGTAGCAATGGCTACACCTTC. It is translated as CASSRSRSNGYTF.

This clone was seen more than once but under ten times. The chain's CDR3 is CASSETGVGQPQHF. The DNA of the CDR3 is TGTGCCAGCAGTGAAACAGGGGTTGGTCAGCCCCAGCATTTT. This sequence joins TRBV9 and TRBJ1-5; 7 bases fit TRBD1. The CDR3 covers 14 residues. Germline-derived CDR1 and CDR2 are SGDLS and YYNGEE. Trimming took 5 bases from V and 6 from J; bases not matched to a gene: 8. Full variable domain (outside the CDR3, taken from reference TRBV9 and TRBJ1-5): DSGVTQTPKHLITATGQRVTLRCSPRSGDLSVYWYQQSLDQGLQFLIQYYNGEERAKGNILERFSAQQFPDLHSELNLSSLELGDSALYFCASSETGVGQPQHFGDGTRLSIL.

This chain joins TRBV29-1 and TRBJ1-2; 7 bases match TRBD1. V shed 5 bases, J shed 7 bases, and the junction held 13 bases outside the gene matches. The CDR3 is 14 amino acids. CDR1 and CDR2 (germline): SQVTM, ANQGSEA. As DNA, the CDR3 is TGCAGCGTTCTGGACAGGATTGGATCGGGTGGCTACACCTTC. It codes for CSVLDRIGSGGYTF. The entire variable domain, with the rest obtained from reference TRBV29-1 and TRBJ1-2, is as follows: SAVISQKPSRDICQRGTSLTIQCQVDSQVTMMFWYRQQPGQSLTLIATANQGSEATYESGFVIDKFPISRPNLTFSTLTVSNMSPEDSSIYLCSVLDRIGSGGYTFGSGTRLTVV.

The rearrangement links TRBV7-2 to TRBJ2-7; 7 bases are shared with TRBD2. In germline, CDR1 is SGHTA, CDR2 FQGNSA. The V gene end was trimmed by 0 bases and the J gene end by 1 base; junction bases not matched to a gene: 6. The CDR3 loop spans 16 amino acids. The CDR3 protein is CASSLAGGASSYEQYF. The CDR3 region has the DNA TGTGCCAGCAGCTTAGCGGGAGGGGCGTCTTCCTACGAGCAGTACTTC.

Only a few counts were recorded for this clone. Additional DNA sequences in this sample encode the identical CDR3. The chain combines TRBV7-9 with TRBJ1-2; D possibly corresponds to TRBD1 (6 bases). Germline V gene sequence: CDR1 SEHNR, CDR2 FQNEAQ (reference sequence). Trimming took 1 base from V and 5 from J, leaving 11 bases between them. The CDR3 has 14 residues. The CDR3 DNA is TGTGCCAGCAGCTTAGGGGGGGGCCGGTATGGCTACACCTTC. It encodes CASSLGGGRYGYTF.

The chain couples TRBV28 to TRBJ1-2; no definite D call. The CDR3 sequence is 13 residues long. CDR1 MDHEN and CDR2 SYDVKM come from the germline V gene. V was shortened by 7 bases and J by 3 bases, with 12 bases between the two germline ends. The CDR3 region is CASTKEVDYGYTF. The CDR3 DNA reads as TGTGCCAGCACCAAGGAGGTGGACTATGGCTACACCTTC.

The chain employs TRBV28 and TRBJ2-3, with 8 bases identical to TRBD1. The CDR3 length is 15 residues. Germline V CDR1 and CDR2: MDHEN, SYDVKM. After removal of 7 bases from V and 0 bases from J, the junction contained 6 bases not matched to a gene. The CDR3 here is CASTPGTGSTDTQYF. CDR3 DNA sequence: TGTGCCAGCACTCCCGGGACAGGTAGCACAGATACGCAGTATTTT.

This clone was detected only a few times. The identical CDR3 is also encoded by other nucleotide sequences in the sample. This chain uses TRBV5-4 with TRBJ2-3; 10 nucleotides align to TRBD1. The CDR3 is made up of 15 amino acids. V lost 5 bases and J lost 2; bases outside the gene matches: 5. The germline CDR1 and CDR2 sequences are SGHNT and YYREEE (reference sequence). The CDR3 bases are TGTGCCAGCAGTTCCGGGACAGGGGTCACAGATACGCAGTATTTT. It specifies CASSSGTGVTDTQYF.

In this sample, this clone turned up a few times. DNA of the CDR3: TGTGCCAGCAGCATCGGGACAGGGAAATTCAATGAGCAGTTCTTC. It yields the protein CASSIGTGKFNEQFF. The gene calls are TRBV5-6 and TRBJ2-1, with 9 nucleotides matching TRBD1. Per germline, CDR1 SGHDT and CDR2 YYEEEE. This CDR3 comprises 15 residues. The V gene end was trimmed by 4 bases and the J gene end by 6 bases; junction bases not matched to a gene: 8.

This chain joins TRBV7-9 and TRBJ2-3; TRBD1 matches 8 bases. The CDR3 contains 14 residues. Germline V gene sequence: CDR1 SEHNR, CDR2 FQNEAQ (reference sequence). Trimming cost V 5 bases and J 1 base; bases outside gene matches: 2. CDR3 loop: CASSVGQGTDTQYF. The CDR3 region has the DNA TGTGCCAGCAGCGTGGGACAGGGCACAGATACGCAGTATTTT.